This T cell receptor (beta chain) appears in the sequencing data of a study of T cells after yellow fever vaccination. After removal of 0 bases from V and 7 bases from J, the junction contained 5 bases not matched to a gene. The CDR3 sequence is 15 residues long. Germline CDR1 reads SGHRS; CDR2 reads YFSETQ. The authors made TCR cDNA by 5'RACE template switching, adding a universal primer site and UMIs. TCRdb reprocessed the 5' RACE reads via MiXCR and lists one record per CDR3 protein. The table records about 300,000 distinct CDR3 sequences, 3% to 4.5% of them present only once. General study findings and limits: The appearance of a small share of clonotypes in both CD4 and CD8 compartments was observed. Highly abundant clonotypes carried over from the bulk population could end up in FACS-sorted repertoires as contaminants.

For this clonotype: The target antigen is unknown.

This receptor was identified in a man younger than 35 who received the YFV17D yellow fever vaccine. This chain links TRBV5-1 with TRBJ2-2, with 8 positions matching TRBD2. Here the sequenced sample was PBMCs, taken 5 days after the yellow fever booster vaccination. The CDR3: CASSLEAGEVGELFF. The CDR3 nucleotides read TGCGCCAGCAGCTTGGAAGCGGGGGAGGTCGGGGAGCTGTTTTTT.